This T cell receptor beta chain was identified during a study of T cells in Graves' hyperthyroidism and ophthalmopathy. The CDR3 totals 13 residues. With 3 bases removed from V and 7 bases from J, the gap between germline ends came to 12 bases. The germline V gene encodes CDR1 MDHEN and CDR2 SYDVKM. RNA transcripts provided the source from which TCR beta CDR3 regions were amplified. An initial round of RT-PCR targeting the TCR CDR3 relied on the HTBI primer set. TCRdb re-derived calls from the multiplex PCR reads in MiXCR, one entry per CDR3 protein. Counted here are 400,000 to 500,000 distinct CDR3 sequences, about 13% occurring once; the ten biggest clones make up more than 4.5%. The table lists this clonotype with many counts.

The J gene is TRBJ1-1, the V gene TRBV28; D gene ambiguous. The sequence was collected from a young woman with Graves' hyperthyroidism. The sample was blood. The CDR3 DNA is TGTGCCAGCAGTTTGGTAGGGTTTGGTGAAGCTTTCTTT. Its translation: CASSLVGFGEAFF.